The 28 T cell receptor beta chains below all came from one sample that was sequenced in a study of T cells in Graves' hyperthyroidism and ophthalmopathy. RNA transcripts gave rise to amplified TCR beta CDR3 regions. First-round RT-PCR with HTBI primers amplified the TCR CDR3 region. One entry per CDR3 protein results from TCRdb running MiXCR on the multiplex PCR reads. Among 270,000 or so distinct CDR3 sequences listed, less than 30% were seen once. The sample taken for sequencing was blood. All receptors derive from a man aged 40-49 years with Graves' hyperthyroidism that later progressed to Graves' ophthalmopathy.

This clonotype was recorded a few times. The chain employs TRBV11-2 and TRBJ2-7; D is unresolved. There are 14 residues in the CDR3. The V end was cut by 4 bases, the J end by 2 bases, with 12 bases between. Germline V gene lookup returns CDR1 SGHAT and CDR2 FQNNGV. The CDR3 is CASSSDVTTYEQYF. Here the CDR3 DNA reads TGTGCCAGCAGCTCAGACGTGACAACCTACGAGCAGTACTTC.

At least ten counts were recorded for this clonotype. The chain recombines TRBV6-5 with TRBJ2-7; perhaps TRBD1 as D (6 bases). V lost 10 bases and J lost 4, with 11 bases in between. CDR1 and CDR2 from the germline V gene are MNHEY and SVGAGI. CDR3 length equals 11 residues. The CDR3 region is CAILQGYEQYF. For the CDR3, the DNA is TGTGCCATCTTACAGGGATACGAGCAGTACTTC.

This clonotype was seen at least ten times. This chain uses TRBV6-1 with TRBJ2-2; weak D call: TRBD1 (5 bases). The CDR3 length is 15 residues. V lost 6 bases, J lost 1 base, and 12 bases lay in between. Per germline, CDR1 MNHNS and CDR2 SASEGT. CDR3 in DNA: TGTGCCAGCAGAACCCCAGGGCAGAACACCGGGGAGCTGTTTTTT. Encoded protein: CASRTPGQNTGELFF.

This clonotype occurred many times. This sequence joins TRBV12-3 or TRBV12-4 and TRBJ1-1; D unresolved. V lost 4 bases to trimming and J lost 4 bases, with 10 bases between them. The CDR3 runs to 13 residues. CDR3 nucleotide sequence: TGTGCCAGCAGTTCCCCCCCCGGCACTGAAGCTTTCTTT. Translated, it gives CASSSPPGTEAFF.

This clonotype was found a few times. The rearrangement links TRBV11-2 to TRBJ2-7; TRBD1 matches 8 bases. Germline CDR1 SGHAT, CDR2 FQNNGV. The CDR3 covers 15 residues. V was pared by 4 bases and J by 4 bases, with 9 bases of the junction left unmatched. CDR3 region: CASSSRQGLLYEQYF. The CDR3 DNA is TGTGCCAGCAGCTCCAGACAGGGGTTGTTATACGAGCAGTACTTC.

The chain couples TRBV6-5 to TRBJ2-5; a possible D gene is TRBD1 (5 bases). The CDR3 length is 12 residues. The germline gives CDR1 MNHEY, CDR2 SVGAGI. The germline V and J ends were trimmed by 6 bases and 9 bases, with 14 bases remaining between them. This CDR3 reads CASRTEPGSQYF. In nucleotides, the CDR3 is TGTGCCAGCAGAACGGAACCAGGGTCCCAGTACTTC.

This clonotype has a count of ten or more. J is TRBJ2-5 and V is TRBV28; D remains ambiguous. In germline, CDR1 is MDHEN, CDR2 SYDVKM. The CDR3 sequence is 12 residues long. The V end was cut by 4 bases, the J end by 0 bases, with 3 bases between. DNA of the CDR3: TGTGCCAGCAGTTACAACCAAGAGACCCAGTACTTC. Translation gives CASSYNQETQYF.

The J gene is TRBJ2-7, the V gene TRBV6-1; TRBD1 matches 10 bases. V trimming: 6 bases; J trimming: 1 base; junction bases outside the gene matches: 9. The germline V gene has CDR1 MNHNS and CDR2 SASEGT. The CDR3 is 16 residues long. The CDR3 bases are TGTGCCAGCAGAGTAGCCGGGACAGGGGATTCCTACGAGCAGTACTTC. Its protein is CASRVAGTGDSYEQYF.

This clonotype has ten or more counts. The chain links TRBV28 to TRBJ2-2; 8 bases agree with TRBD2. Germline V lookup: CDR1 MDHEN, CDR2 SYDVKM. The ends lost 9 bases at V and 4 bases at J; junction bases unmatched: 7. This CDR3 is 14 amino acids long. The CDR3 protein is CASLAGLRTGELFF. The CDR3 region has the DNA TGTGCCAGTTTAGCGGGACTTCGCACCGGGGAGCTGTTTTTT.

This clonotype has ten or more counts. This rearrangement joins TRBV6-1 to TRBJ1-6; D is unclear. Per germline, CDR1 MNHNS and CDR2 SASEGT. Trimming stripped 0 bases from V and 9 bases from J, with 6 bases between. The CDR3 runs 13 residues. The CDR3 DNA follows: TGTGCCAGCAGTGAAGCGCTTTCTTCACCCCTCCACTTT. It translates to CASSEALSSPLHF.

This clonotype was detected ten times or more. The chain joins TRBV18 to TRBJ2-5; 7 bases agree with TRBD1. CDR3 length: 15 residues. Trimming cost V 3 bases and J 2 bases; bases outside gene matches: 6. The germline CDR1 and CDR2 sequences are KGHSH and LQKENI. As DNA, the CDR3 is TGTGCCAGCTCACCGACAGGGAACCCACAAGAGACCCAGTACTTC. Its translation: CASSPTGNPQETQYF. The variable domain in full, completed from reference TRBV18 and TRBJ2-5, reads NAGVMQNPRHLVRRRGQEARLRCSPMKGHSHVYWYRQLPEEGLKFMVYLQKENIIDESGMPKERFSAEFPKEGPSILRIQQVVRGDSAAYFCASSPTGNPQETQYFGPGTRLLVL.

In its sample, this clonotype was seen a few times. This chain uses TRBV2 with TRBJ1-1, with D tentatively TRBD1 (6 bases). CDR1 and CDR2 from the germline V gene are SNHLY and FYNNEI. Trimming removed 6 bases at V and 3 bases at J, with 14 bases between. The CDR3 is 14 amino acids. The CDR3 here is CASRDSIEDTEAFF. In nucleotides, the CDR3 is TGTGCCAGCAGGGACAGCATAGAAGACACTGAAGCTTTCTTT.

This clonotype was detected ten times or more. This chain links TRBV7-2 with TRBJ2-7, with D tentatively TRBD1 (5 bases). The CDR3 has 14 amino acids. In germline, CDR1 is SGHTA, CDR2 FQGNSA. Trimming left V 3 bases short and J 2 bases short, with 11 bases between. CDR3 protein: CASSFPGPAYEQYF. CDR3 coding DNA: TGTGCCAGCAGCTTCCCAGGGCCCGCCTACGAGCAGTACTTC.

In this sample, this clonotype turned up many times. This chain uses TRBV6-1 with TRBJ1-5, with 7 bases matching TRBD1. J gave up 3 bases and V 8 bases, and 4 bases lay outside the gene matches. CDR1 and CDR2 (germline): MNHNS, SASEGT. CDR3 length equals 13 residues. This chain's CDR3 is CASQTGTNQPQHF. Here the CDR3 DNA reads TGTGCCAGCCAGACAGGGACCAATCAGCCCCAGCATTTT.

This clonotype was detected many times. This rearrangement joins TRBV28 to TRBJ2-7; D may correspond to TRBD1 or TRBD2 (5 bases each). The V end lost 5 bases, the J end lost 3 bases, and 11 bases lay between the germline ends. The CDR3 has 13 amino acids. Per the germline V gene, CDR1 is MDHEN and CDR2 is SYDVKM. The CDR3 DNA reads as TGTGCCAGCAGTGTCGGGGCCGACTACGAGCAGTACTTC. It specifies CASSVGADYEQYF.

The chain carries TRBV20-1 and TRBJ2-7, with D possibly TRBD1 on 6 matching bases. This CDR3 has 12 amino acids. The germline V gene encodes CDR1 DFQATT and CDR2 SNEGSKA (reference sequence). Trimming shortened V by 3 bases and J by 3 bases, and 9 bases separated the two germline ends. In nucleotides, the CDR3 is TGCAGTGCTAGTCGACAGGACTACGAGCAGTACTTC. Amino acid sequence: CSASRQDYEQYF.

This clonotype has at least ten counts. The genes are TRBV18 and TRBJ1-1; weak D call: TRBD1 (6 bases). CDR1 is KGHSH and CDR2 is LQKENI in the germline V gene. V gave up 3 bases and J gave up 0 bases, with 11 bases separating them. The CDR3 runs to 15 residues. Here the CDR3 DNA reads TGTGCCAGCTCACCCCGGACAGCTTTGAACACTGAAGCTTTCTTT. It specifies CASSPRTALNTEAFF.

In its sample, this clonotype was seen many times. V is TRBV29-1 and J is TRBJ2-7; 12 bases line up with TRBD2. CDR3 size: 14 residues. V trimming: 5 bases; J trimming: 2 bases; junction bases outside the gene matches: 4. CDR1 is SQVTM, CDR2 ANQGSEA, per germline. The DNA of the CDR3 is TGCAGCGTTTCCGGACTAGCGGGACCCTACGAGCAGTACTTC. Translation: CSVSGLAGPYEQYF.

This rearrangement joins TRBV7-8 to TRBJ2-7; D possibly matches TRBD1 or TRBD2 (5 bases each). Per the germline V gene, CDR1 is SGHVS and CDR2 is FQNEAQ. The CDR3 length is 15 residues. Between the trimmed V and J ends, which lost 5 bases and 6 bases, there was a span of 20 bases. CDR3 coding DNA: TGTGCCAGCAGCGGCCCGGGGACGCTATATAGCGAGCAGTACTTC. Translating gives CASSGPGTLYSEQYF.

This rearrangement joins TRBV5-1 to TRBJ1-5; no definite D call. Germline V gene sequence: CDR1 SGHRS, CDR2 YFSETQ. The CDR3 totals 15 residues. V was cut by 9 bases and J by 2 bases, with 18 bases left in between. The CDR3 sequence is CAITQGRECNQPQHF. The CDR3 coding sequence is TGCGCCATCACGCAAGGACGGGAGTGCAATCAGCCCCAGCATTTT.

This clonotype was observed at least ten times. The chain carries TRBV5-1 and TRBJ1-1; D ambiguous. Trimming took 5 bases from V and 5 from J, leaving 13 bases between them. Germline assignment: CDR1 SGHRS and CDR2 YFSETQ. The CDR3 is 13 amino acids. The CDR3 loop reads CASSSEGETEAFF. CDR3 nucleotides: TGCGCCAGCAGTTCCGAGGGTGAGACTGAAGCTTTCTTT.

The table lists this clonotype with many counts. This may stem from a read error, because a much larger clone lies one nucleotide away. The J gene is TRBJ2-7, the V gene TRBV2, with 8 positions matching TRBD2. V was clipped by 6 bases and J by 0 bases; unmatched bases: 4. The CDR3 loop spans 14 amino acids. The germline V gene has CDR1 SNHLY and CDR2 FYNNEI. The CDR3 DNA follows: TGTGCCAGCAGACCCGGGGGGGTCTCCTACGAGCAGTACTTC. Its translation: CASRPGGVSYEQYF.

There are many counts of this clonotype. The V and J genes are TRBV29-1 and TRBJ2-7; a possible D gene is TRBD1 (6 bases). The germline V gene has CDR1 SQVTM and CDR2 ANQGSEA. Between the trimmed V and J ends, which lost 6 bases and 2 bases, there was a span of 11 bases. The CDR3 runs to 12 residues. CDR3 DNA sequence: TGCAGCGTAAAGGACAGAACCTACGAGCAGTACTTC. Residues: CSVKDRTYEQYF.

There are a few counts of this clonotype. The chain carries TRBV6-2 or TRBV6-3 and TRBJ2-6, with D unresolved. This CDR3 region has 17 residues. Germline assignment: CDR1 MNHEY and CDR2 SVGEGT. V was cut by 2 bases and J by 4 bases, with 15 bases left in between. The CDR3 coding sequence is TGTGCCAGCAGTTACAGTGGGCAGGTTGCAGGGGCCAACGTCCTGACTTTC. Residues: CASSYSGQVAGANVLTF.

The genes are TRBV6-2 or TRBV6-3 and TRBJ2-4; tentative D call: TRBD1 (6 bases). The CDR3 consists of 14 residues. Per germline, CDR1 MNHEY and CDR2 SVGEGT. The V and J ends lost 2 bases and 16 bases respectively, with 21 bases between them. CDR3 protein: CASSYDRRHPTSYF. The CDR3 DNA reads TGTGCCAGCAGTTACGACAGGAGACACCCGACGAGTTACTTC.

Many counts were recorded for this clonotype. This rearrangement joins TRBV10-3 to TRBJ2-7; 8 nucleotides agree with TRBD2. From germline, CDR1 is ENHRY and CDR2 SYGVKD. V was clipped by 8 bases and J by 5 bases; unmatched bases: 11. This CDR3 contains 14 residues. The CDR3: CAIRGTGTSNEQYF. Here the CDR3 DNA reads TGTGCCATCCGAGGTACGGGGACTAGTAACGAGCAGTACTTC.

There are many counts of this clonotype. The chain employs TRBV6-5 and TRBJ2-4; possibly TRBD1 for D (5 bases). V lost 7 bases to trimming and J lost 0 bases, with 22 bases between them. The CDR3 is 18 amino acids. The germline V gene encodes CDR1 MNHEY and CDR2 SVGAGI. Written as DNA, the CDR3 is TGTGCCAGCAATTCTCCCCCCGGACACAGACTAGCCAAAAACATTCAGTACTTC. Its protein product is CASNSPPGHRLAKNIQYF.

This clonotype appeared many times. The rearrangement joins TRBV6-1 to TRBJ1-1; D is unclear. CDR1 and CDR2 (germline): MNHNS, SASEGT. The CDR3 is 13 residues long. V lost 6 bases and J lost 3, with 11 bases in between. CDR3: CASRNTRDTEAFF. The CDR3 DNA sequence: TGTGCCAGCAGGAATACTAGGGACACTGAAGCTTTCTTT.